Here is one T cell receptor (beta chain) with its context. The antigen remains unidentified. The CDR3 runs 15 residues. Germline CDR1 and CDR2: LGHNA and YSLEER. Deletions cut 2 bases from V and 2 bases from J, with 12 bases between. This specimen comes from a study of shared clonotypes between healthy human individuals. Study outcomes and limitations: Sampling used blood alone; tissue repertoires probably differ.

TCRdb keeps only in-frame clones here, not all; method: immunoSEQ multiplex PCR. The table lists around 1.4 million clones, approximately 98.5% of them singletons. The source is a man under 40 in good health. The sample consisted of naive CD4+ T cells sorted from blood. The subset denotes: CD45RA+ positively selected. V is TRBV4-3 and J is TRBJ2-5; possibly TRBD1 for D (5 bases). CDR3: CASSQSLDRQETQYF. The CDR3 DNA is TGCGCCAGCAGCCAATCCTTAGACAGACAAGAGACCCAGTACTTC.